Listed here are 7 T cell receptor beta chains from one sample, sequenced in a study of metastatic and nonmetastatic thyroid tumors. Through MiXCR, TCRdb re-clonotyped the PCR reads. Here the sample spans 20,000 to 25,000 clones, about a sixth being singletons. The entire patient cohort was treatment-naive prior to thyroid surgery. Material for sequencing was tumor tissue. Receptors were obtained from a female donor with papillary thyroid cancer or a benign thyroid nodule (not recorded which). Some clones in this sample may be carry-over from other donors' samples.

Many counts were recorded for this clone. One junction end disagrees with the germline gene, perhaps due to a read error. Other DNA sequences from this sample encode an identical CDR3 as well. The chain has TRBV7-7 and TRBJ2-1; tentative D call: TRBD1 (6 bases). The germline CDR1 and CDR2 sequences are SSHAT and FNYEAQ (reference sequence). The CDR3 sequence is 15 residues long. CDR3 DNA sequence: TGTGCTAGCAGCCAGGGACAACCGACCTACAATGAGCAGTTCTTC. Translation gives CASSQGQPTYNEQFF.

In this sample, this clone turned up many times. J is TRBJ1-2 and V is TRBV11-2; 8 bases are a match to TRBD1. Per germline, CDR1 SGHAT and CDR2 FQNNGV. The CDR3 has 11 residues. V was clipped by 5 bases and J by 11 bases; unmatched bases: 4. The CDR3 sequence: CASSRRGRYTF. CDR3 nucleotide sequence: TGTGCCAGCAGCCGCAGGGGGCGGTACACCTTC.

This clone was recorded many times. A read error may explain this, as a much larger clone is one base away. The sample has other DNA sequences that encode this CDR3 too. This chain uses TRBV10-3 with TRBJ1-4, with a tentative D call TRBD1 (5 bases). The CDR3 runs 13 residues. Germline CDR1 ENHRY, CDR2 SYGVKD. Deletions cut 0 bases from V and 8 bases from J, with 7 bases between. CDR3 DNA: TGTGCCATCAGTGAGTCCCGGGGCGAAAAACTGTTTTTT. This sequence encodes CAISESRGEKLFF.

This clone has a count of ten or more. The J gene is TRBJ1-1, the V gene TRBV5-6; 8 bases line up with TRBD1. CDR1 and CDR2 from the germline V gene are SGHDT and YYEEEE. V gave up 4 bases and J gave up 4 bases; unmatched junction bases: 3. The CDR3 sequence is 13 residues long. CDR3 DNA: TGTGCCAGCAGCGGGACAGGTAGCACTGAAGCTTTCTTT. Its protein product is CASSGTGSTEAFF. The entire variable domain, with the rest obtained from reference TRBV5-6 and TRBJ1-1, is as follows: DAGVTQSPTHLIKTRGQQVTLRCSPKSGHDTVSWYQQALGQGPQFIFQYYEEEERQRGNFPDRFSGHQFPNYSSELNVNALLLGDSALYLCASSGTGSTEAFFGQGTRLTVV.

At least ten counts were recorded for this clone. The chain joins TRBV20-1 to TRBJ1-5; D uncertain. The CDR3 runs to 17 residues. The V gene's germline CDR1 is DFQATT and CDR2 SNEGSKA (reference sequence). The ends were cut back, 4 bases at V and 4 bases at J, with 23 bases in the middle. Here the CDR3 reads CSAKSGPTRLLNQPQHF. The CDR3 nucleotides read TGCAGTGCTAAGTCCGGGCCTACTAGACTATTGAATCAGCCCCAGCATTTT.

Points on this clone: A much larger clone lies one base from this, so it may be a read error. The same CDR3 is also encoded by other DNA sequences in this sample. This chain joins TRBV9 and TRBJ2-6; no firm D call. The CDR3 totals 17 residues. V was clipped by 2 bases and J by 4 bases, with 16 bases between them. The germline V gene encodes CDR1 SGDLS and CDR2 YYNGEE. CDR3 protein: CASSVPQGVLGANVLTF. The DNA of the CDR3 is TGTGCCAGCAGCGTCCCACAAGGTGTTTTGGGGGCCAACGTCCTGACTTTC.

In this sample, this clone is medium-sized (0.01 to 0.1%). The chain carries TRBV5-1 and TRBJ2-1; 8 positions match TRBD2. Germline values: CDR1 SGHRS, CDR2 YFSETQ. The CDR3 runs to 15 residues. J gave up 7 bases and V 0 bases, and 6 bases lay outside the gene matches. The DNA for the CDR3 is TGCGCCAGCAGCTTGGCTGGCGGGGGGTTGAATGAGCAGTTCTTC. This encodes CASSLAGGGLNEQFF.